This is a list of T cell receptor beta chains from one sample in a study of T cell responses to AZD1222 COVID-19 vaccine. The assay was immunoSEQ multiplex PCR, and TCRdb's table has in-frame clones only and misses some. The repertoire holds some 160,000 clones, with 70% to 90% as singletons. Sequenced material: peripheral blood, taken 28 days after the second AZD1222 dose. These receptors were taken from an adult who received the AZD1222 COVID-19 vaccine. Both conserved end residues are part of each CDR3. Fields, in order: D gene, V gene, clone size, J gene, CDR3 DNA, CDR3 protein. The D gene is left open where the match is weak. Size is omitted from some rows. Given values are once, few, many or a class for expanded clones.

D: -; V: TRBV27; size: -; J: TRBJ1-4; DNA: TGTGCCAGCAGTTTATTGGCGGCTAACCAAAAACTGTTTTTT; CDR3: CASSLLAANQKLFF
D: -; V: TRBV7-8; size: -; J: TRBJ1-4; DNA: TGTGCCAGCAGCTCACCCGGACTTAATGAAAAACTGTTTTTT; CDR3: CASSSPGLNEKLFF
D: -; V: TRBV3-1/TRBV3-2; size: few; J: TRBJ2-3; DNA: TGTGCCAGCCGCCGAGGGAATACGCAGTATTTT; CDR3: CASRRGNTQYF
D: -; V: TRBV9; size: -; J: TRBJ1-3; DNA: TGTGCCAGCAGCGTAGATGGCCGCTCTGGAAACACCATATATTTT; CDR3: CASSVDGRSGNTIYF
D: -; V: TRBV11-1; size: few; J: TRBJ2-7; DNA: TGTGCCAGCAGCCTCCTTTACGAGCAGTACTTC; CDR3: CASSLLYEQYF
D: TRBD1; V: TRBV4-1; size: -; J: TRBJ1-1; DNA: TGCGCCAGCAGCCTCGGGACAGGGGGCTTGAACACTGAAGCTTTCTTT; CDR3: CASSLGTGGLNTEAFF
D: TRBD2; V: TRBV9; size: -; J: TRBJ2-3; DNA: TGTGCCAGCAGCGTAGGACTAGCGGGGGCCTCAGATACGCAGTATTTT; CDR3: CASSVGLAGASDTQYF
D: TRBD1; V: TRBV10-2; size: once; J: TRBJ2-1; DNA: TGCGCCAGCAGTGTGGGACAGAGGGAGTTCTTC; CDR3: CASSVGQREFF
D: TRBD1; V: TRBV5-1; size: once; J: TRBJ1-2; DNA: TGCGCCAGCAGCTTGGATTTCGGGACAGGGTATAACTATGGCTACACCTTC; CDR3: CASSLDFGTGYNYGYTF
D: TRBD1; V: TRBV6-5; size: -; J: TRBJ2-7; DNA: TGTGCCAGCAGCCAGGGGGCAGGGGAGTTCTACGAGCAGTACTTC; CDR3: CASSQGAGEFYEQYF
D: -; V: TRBV6-2/TRBV6-3; size: -; J: TRBJ1-5; DNA: TGTGCCAGCAGCCCGTCAGGGACCAATCAGCCCCAGCATTTT; CDR3: CASSPSGTNQPQHF
D: -; V: TRBV19; size: once; J: TRBJ2-7; DNA: TGTGCCAGTAGTACACCCCCGAACGAGCAGTACTTC; CDR3: CASSTPPNEQYF
D: -; V: TRBV5-1; size: -; J: TRBJ1-1; DNA: TGCGCCAGCAGCTTGTCTCAGGGTCGGATGTCGAACACTGAAGCTTTCTTT; CDR3: CASSLSQGRMSNTEAFF
D: TRBD1; V: TRBV15; size: -; J: TRBJ2-3; DNA: TGTGCCACCAGCAGAGAAGTCGGACAGGCGCAGTATTTT; CDR3: CATSREVGQAQYF
D: -; V: TRBV19; size: -; J: TRBJ1-1; DNA: TGTGCCAGTAGTATCATGCAGGGGAACACTGAAGCTTTCTTT; CDR3: CASSIMQGNTEAFF
D: -; V: TRBV27; size: -; J: TRBJ2-1; DNA: TGTGCCAGCAGTTTGGACGTACTTGCGGATGAGCAGTTCTTC; CDR3: CASSLDVLADEQFF
D: -; V: TRBV5-6; size: -; J: TRBJ2-3; DNA: TGTGCCAGCAGCTTGGTAAGCCCCCAAGATACGCAGTATTTT; CDR3: CASSLVSPQDTQYF
D: -; V: TRBV30; size: -; J: TRBJ1-2; DNA: TGTGCCTGGAGTTTGCTGCGGACCGCCCTCACCTTC; CDR3: CAWSLLRTALTF
D: -; V: TRBV3-1/TRBV3-2; size: -; J: TRBJ2-3; DNA: TGTGCCAGCAGCCCCTACCGGGGGGATACGCAGTATTTT; CDR3: CASSPYRGDTQYF
D: -; V: TRBV5-1; size: -; J: TRBJ2-7; DNA: TGCGCCAGCAGCCAGGGCAGCCGGGCGGAGCAGTACTTC; CDR3: CASSQGSRAEQYF
D: -; V: TRBV7-9; size: -; J: TRBJ2-1; DNA: TGTGCCAGCAGCTTAGTAGAGGGTAATGAGCAGTTCTTC; CDR3: CASSLVEGNEQFF
D: -; V: TRBV4-3; size: -; J: TRBJ2-7; DNA: TGCGCCAGCAGCCCACAGGGATTCGACGAGCAGTACTTC; CDR3: CASSPQGFDEQYF
D: -; V: TRBV5-1; size: -; J: TRBJ1-1; DNA: TGCGCCAGCAGCTTGGGTCAGTCAGGCACTGAAGCTTTCTTT; CDR3: CASSLGQSGTEAFF
D: -; V: TRBV12-3/TRBV12-4; size: -; J: TRBJ1-1; DNA: TGTGCCAGCAGTTTAGCAGGGACTGAAGCTTTCTTT; CDR3: CASSLAGTEAFF
D: TRBD1; V: TRBV29-1; size: -; J: TRBJ1-1; DNA: TGCAGCGTACCGACAGGGGGAAACACTGAAGCTTTCTTT; CDR3: CSVPTGGNTEAFF
D: TRBD1; V: TRBV30; size: -; J: TRBJ1-2; DNA: TGTGCCTGGAGTGTTTTAACCGGGACAGGGGGCTATGGCTACACCTTC; CDR3: CAWSVLTGTGGYGYTF
D: -; V: TRBV5-1; size: once; J: TRBJ1-4; DNA: TGCGCCAGCAGCTTTCGGGGCGGAAAGGGAGGGGAAAAACTGTTTTTT; CDR3: CASSFRGGKGGEKLFF
D: TRBD2; V: TRBV2; size: -; J: TRBJ2-7; DNA: TGTGCCAGCTCGGGACTAGCGGGGGCCGAGCAGTACTTC; CDR3: CASSGLAGAEQYF
D: -; V: TRBV4-3; size: -; J: TRBJ1-1; DNA: TGCGCCAGCAGCCCCGACGCCGGGGGGCACACTGAAGCTTTCTTT; CDR3: CASSPDAGGHTEAFF
D: -; V: TRBV5-1; size: -; J: TRBJ1-6; DNA: TGCGCCAGCAGCACCGGCTCCTATAATTCACCCCTCCACTTT; CDR3: CASSTGSYNSPLHF
D: TRBD1; V: TRBV4-3; size: once; J: TRBJ1-6; DNA: TGCGCCAGCAGCCAAGATCCGGGACAGGCCCGAGGCTCCTATAATTCACCCCTCCACTTT; CDR3: CASSQDPGQARGSYNSPLHF
D: -; V: TRBV7-2; size: few; J: TRBJ2-2; DNA: TGTGCCAGCAGCTTAGACGTCGCCGGGGAGCTGTTTTTT; CDR3: CASSLDVAGELFF
D: -; V: TRBV3-1/TRBV3-2; size: -; J: TRBJ1-1; DNA: TGTGCCAGCAGCCAAGCTCAGTCCGCTTTCTTT; CDR3: CASSQAQSAFF
D: -; V: TRBV5-6; size: -; J: TRBJ2-1; DNA: TGTGCCAGCAGCTTGGTCCACAATGAGCAGTTCTTC; CDR3: CASSLVHNEQFF
D: TRBD1; V: TRBV6-1; size: -; J: TRBJ2-4; DNA: TGTGCCAGCAGTGAATCGGGGTGGGGACAGGGGGCCAAAAACATTCAGTACTTC; CDR3: CASSESGWGQGAKNIQYF
D: TRBD1; V: TRBV9; size: once; J: TRBJ2-1; DNA: TGTGCCAGCAGCGTTACAGGGGGCTCCTACAATGAGCAGTTCTTC; CDR3: CASSVTGGSYNEQFF
D: TRBD1; V: TRBV19; size: -; J: TRBJ1-2; DNA: TGTGCCAGTTCTCCTCGGGACAGGGGGGCTGGCTACACCTTC; CDR3: CASSPRDRGAGYTF
D: -; V: TRBV7-6; size: -; J: TRBJ2-5; DNA: TGTGCCAGCAGCTTGCTAGCCATTTGGGAGACCCAGTACTTC; CDR3: CASSLLAIWETQYF
D: TRBD1; V: TRBV19; size: -; J: TRBJ1-1; DNA: TGTGCCAGTAGAACCGGGACAGCGAACACTGAAGCTTTCTTT; CDR3: CASRTGTANTEAFF
D: -; V: TRBV10-3; size: once; J: TRBJ1-1; DNA: TGTGCCGTAGCGCCAGGGGAAGAGCCTGAAGCTTTCTTT; CDR3: CAVAPGEEPEAFF
D: -; V: TRBV7-9; size: -; J: TRBJ1-4; DNA: TGTGCCAGCAGCCTCGACACCCCCGGGACAAAGCTTTTT; CDR3: CASSLDTPGTKLF
D: -; V: TRBV10-3; size: once; J: TRBJ2-5; DNA: TGTGCCATCAGGGGACTTGACCAAGAGACCCAGTACTTC; CDR3: CAIRGLDQETQYF
D: TRBD1; V: TRBV10-1; size: -; J: TRBJ1-2; DNA: TGCGCCAGCAGTGACCGGGACAGGGGGCCTATTAACTATGGCTACACCTTC; CDR3: CASSDRDRGPINYGYTF
D: -; V: TRBV30; size: -; J: TRBJ1-2; DNA: TGTGCCTGGAGTAAGGGCCCGTTGGGCTACACCTTC; CDR3: CAWSKGPLGYTF
D: TRBD1; V: TRBV5-1; size: -; J: TRBJ2-7; DNA: TGCGCCAGCAGCGTGACAGGGGCCCCCTCCTACGAGCAGTACTTC; CDR3: CASSVTGAPSYEQYF
D: -; V: TRBV6-4; size: -; J: TRBJ2-2; DNA: TGTGCCAGCAGTACGAGGCGCGACACCGGGGAGCTGTTTTTT; CDR3: CASSTRRDTGELFF
D: -; V: TRBV4-1; size: -; J: TRBJ2-7; DNA: TGCGCCAGCAGCCCAGGTGCGGCTTACCGCGGCGAGCAGTACTTC; CDR3: CASSPGAAYRGEQYF
D: TRBD1; V: TRBV5-6; size: -; J: TRBJ1-3; DNA: TGTGCCAGCAGCTTTAGGACAGGGACTGGAAACACCATATATTTT; CDR3: CASSFRTGTGNTIYF
D: TRBD2; V: TRBV6-1; size: few; J: TRBJ2-1; DNA: TGTGCCAGCAGTGACCACGGCGGGGGGGTGGATGAGCAGTTCTTC; CDR3: CASSDHGGGVDEQFF
D: TRBD1; V: TRBV4-1; size: once; J: TRBJ2-2; DNA: TGCGCCAGCAGCCAATCACAGGGGTTGGCCGGGGAGCTGTTTTTT; CDR3: CASSQSQGLAGELFF
D: -; V: TRBV7-8; size: -; J: TRBJ2-3; DNA: TGTGCCAGCAGAACGGGCCGACAACCGCCTAGCACAGATACGCAGTATTTT; CDR3: CASRTGRQPPSTDTQYF
D: -; V: TRBV6-5; size: -; J: TRBJ1-3; DNA: TGTGCCAGCAGCACCCTTACAGGGTCTGGAAACACCATATATTTT; CDR3: CASSTLTGSGNTIYF
D: -; V: TRBV5-1; size: -; J: TRBJ1-2; DNA: TGCGCCAGCAGCTTCTCCAGCAACTATGGCTACACCTTC; CDR3: CASSFSSNYGYTF